This entry is about one T cell receptor beta chain. Its antigen is as yet unknown. At one end, the junction sequence differs from germline, possibly due to a read error. In germline, CDR1 is SEHNR, CDR2 FQNEAQ (reference sequence). The CDR3 is 12 residues long. The entry originates in a study of cytomegalovirus exposure and HLA in healthy donors. Both 60 Vbeta primers and 13 Jbeta primers went into the PCR. The protocol was immunoSEQ multiplex PCR, while the TCRdb copy is restricted to in-frame clones and leaves out a portion. The profile covers about 170,000 clones, with 79% appearing a single time and less than 2.5% taken by the ten largest. The study, taken as a whole, reports: For cytomegalovirus status, the classifier reportedly gave diagnoses with high specificity and sensitivity. An observed cluster of highly shared sequence variants was recorded as a likely sequencing artifact.

The chain links TRBV7-9 to TRBJ2-7; no clear D. The source is a woman aged 50 to 60 in good health and CMV-seronegative. The specimen sequenced was PBMCs. The CDR3 DNA sequence: TGTTCCAGCAGCTCCGTAGTCTACGAGCAGTACTTC. Its protein product is CSSSSVVYEQYF.